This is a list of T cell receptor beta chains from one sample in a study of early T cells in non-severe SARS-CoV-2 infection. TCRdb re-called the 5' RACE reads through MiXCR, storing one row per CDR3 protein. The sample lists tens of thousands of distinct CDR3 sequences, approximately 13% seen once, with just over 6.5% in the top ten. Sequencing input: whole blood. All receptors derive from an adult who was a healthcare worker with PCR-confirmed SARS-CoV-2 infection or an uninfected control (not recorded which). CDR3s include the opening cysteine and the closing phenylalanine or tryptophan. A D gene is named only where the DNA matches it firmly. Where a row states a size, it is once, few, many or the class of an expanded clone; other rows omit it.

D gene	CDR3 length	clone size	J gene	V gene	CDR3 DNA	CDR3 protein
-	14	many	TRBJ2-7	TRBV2	TGTGCCAGCAGCGCCCTGCTGCTGAAGTACGAGCAGTACTTC	CASSALLLKYEQYF
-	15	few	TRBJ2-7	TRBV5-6	TGTGCCAGCAGCTTGCAGGGCCAGGTGATCATCGAGCAGTACTTC	CASSLQGQVIIEQYF
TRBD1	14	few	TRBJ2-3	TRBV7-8	TGTGCCAGCAGCGTCAACAGGGGGGCAGATACGCAGTATTTT	CASSVNRGADTQYF
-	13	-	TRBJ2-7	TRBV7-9	TGTGCCAGCAGCTTAGCTCGTAGGGCCGAGCAGTACTTC	CASSLARRAEQYF
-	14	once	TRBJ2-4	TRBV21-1	TGTGCCAGCAGCAATAGGGAGAACCCAAACATTCAGTACTTC	CASSNRENPNIQYF
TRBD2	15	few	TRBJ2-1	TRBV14	TGTGCCAGCAGCCAAGAACGACTAGCGGGAGGGTCGCAGTTCTTC	CASSQERLAGGSQFF
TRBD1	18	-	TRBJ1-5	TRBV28	TGTGCCAGCAGCATGGGTGGACAGGGGTCTTATAGCAATCAGCCCCAGCATTTT	CASSMGGQGSYSNQPQHF
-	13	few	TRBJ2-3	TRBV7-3	TGTGCCAGCAACGACGGGGGCACAGATACGCAGTATTTT	CASNDGGTDTQYF
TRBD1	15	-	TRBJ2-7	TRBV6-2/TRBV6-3	TGTGCCAGCAACCGACCGGGACAGAGCTCCTACGAGCAGTACTTC	CASNRPGQSSYEQYF
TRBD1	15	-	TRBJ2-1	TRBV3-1	TGTGCCAGCAGCTCCGGGACAGGGGACTACAATGAGCAGTTCTTC	CASSSGTGDYNEQFF
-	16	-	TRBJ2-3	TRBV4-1	TGCGCCAGCAGCCAACGGACCGCGGCGGGCACAGATACGCAGTATTTT	CASSQRTAAGTDTQYF
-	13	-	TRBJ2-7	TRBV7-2	TGTGCCAGCAGGTTTGCAGGGACCCACGAGCAGTACTTC	CASRFAGTHEQYF
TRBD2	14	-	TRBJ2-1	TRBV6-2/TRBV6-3	TGTGCCAGCAGCCCAAGCGGGAGAGGGAGTGAGCAGTTCTTC	CASSPSGRGSEQFF
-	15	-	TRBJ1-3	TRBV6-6	TGTGCCAGCAGTTACAAGGGTGTCTCTGGAAACACCATATATTTT	CASSYKGVSGNTIYF
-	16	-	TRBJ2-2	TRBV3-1	TGTGCCAGCAGCCAAGTGGGGGGAGCAAACACCGGGGAGCTGTTTTTT	CASSQVGGANTGELFF
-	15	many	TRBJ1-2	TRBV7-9	TGTGCCAGCAGCTTAGGGGCAGGGAATAGCGATGGCTACACCTTC	CASSLGAGNSDGYTF
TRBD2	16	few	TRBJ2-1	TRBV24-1	TGTGCCACCAGTGATCCCGCTAGCGGGTCTTACAATGAGCAGTTCTTC	CATSDPASGSYNEQFF
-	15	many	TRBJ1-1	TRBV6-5	TGTGCCAGCAGTTACTCGACAGGCAGGCCCACTGAAGCTTTCTTT	CASSYSTGRPTEAFF
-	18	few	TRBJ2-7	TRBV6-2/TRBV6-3	TGTGCCAGCAGTTACGGGCATTTTAAGTTTGGGGCGGAATACGAGCAGTACTTC	CASSYGHFKFGAEYEQYF
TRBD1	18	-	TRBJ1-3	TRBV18	TGTGCCAGCTCACCGAACCCACGGACAGGGTTCAATTCAAACACCATATATTTT	CASSPNPRTGFNSNTIYF
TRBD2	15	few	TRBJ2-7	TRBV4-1	TGCGCCAGCGGAGATGTAGGTAGCGGGAGATACGAGCAGTACTTC	CASGDVGSGRYEQYF
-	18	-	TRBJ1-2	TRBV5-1	TGCGCCAGCAGCCTCGCTACAGGGACCTTCGGGCTGATTGATGGCTACACCTTC	CASSLATGTFGLIDGYTF
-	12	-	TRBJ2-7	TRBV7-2	TGTGCCAGCAGTGGGAACTCCTACGAGCAGTACTTC	CASSGNSYEQYF
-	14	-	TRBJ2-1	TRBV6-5	TGTGCCAGCACCGCCCCGGGGACAAGGAATGAGCAGTTCTTC	CASTAPGTRNEQFF
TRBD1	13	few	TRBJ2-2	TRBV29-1	TGCAGCGCTTCGGACAGGAGCACCGGGGAGCTGTTTTTT	CSASDRSTGELFF
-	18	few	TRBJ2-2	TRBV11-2	TGTGCCAGCAGCTTAGAGGTCCAACTAGGGATGAACACCGGGGAGCTGTTTTTT	CASSLEVQLGMNTGELFF
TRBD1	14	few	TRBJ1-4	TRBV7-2	TGTGCCAGCAGCTTTGACAGGGTGGACGAAAAACTGTTTTTT	CASSFDRVDEKLFF
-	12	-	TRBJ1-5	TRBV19	TGTGCCAGTAGCGAGATGGAGCAGCCCCAGCATTTT	CASSEMEQPQHF
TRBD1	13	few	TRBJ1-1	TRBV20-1	TGCAGTGCTCTGACAGGGGGGAGTACTGAAGCTTTCTTT	CSALTGGSTEAFF
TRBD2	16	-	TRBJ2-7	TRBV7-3	TGTGCCAGCAGCTTATCGGCTAGCGGGAGGTCCTACGAGCAGTACTTC	CASSLSASGRSYEQYF
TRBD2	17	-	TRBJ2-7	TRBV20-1	TGCAGTTTTTCCGCGATGGGAGTAAGCGGGGAACTCTACGAGCAGTACTTC	CSFSAMGVSGELYEQYF
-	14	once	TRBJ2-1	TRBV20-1	TGCAGCACCCCTCGCGGCGGAGGGGGCAATGAGCAGTTCTTC	CSTPRGGGGNEQFF
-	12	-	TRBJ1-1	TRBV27	TGTGCCAGCAGTTCCTCAGGACTGGAAGCTTTCTTT	CASSSSGLEAFF
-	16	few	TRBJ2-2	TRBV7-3	TGTGCCAGCAGCTTAAGTCGCTCAGAAAACACCGGGGAGCTGTTTTTT	CASSLSRSENTGELFF
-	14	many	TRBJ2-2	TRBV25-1	TGTGCCAGCAGTGAGGGGAGTGGCACCGGGGAGCTGTTTTTT	CASSEGSGTGELFF
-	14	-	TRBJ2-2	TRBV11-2	TGTGCCAGCAGCCGGGGGACAACCACCGGGGAGCTGTTTTTT	CASSRGTTTGELFF
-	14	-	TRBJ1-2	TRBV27	TGTGCCAGCAGCATATCCTCCAGTGGGTATGGCTACACCTTC	CASSISSSGYGYTF
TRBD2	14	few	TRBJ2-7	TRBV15	TGTGCCACCAGCAGGATAGCGGGAGGGGGCGAGCAGTACTTC	CATSRIAGGGEQYF
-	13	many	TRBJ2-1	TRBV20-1	TGCAGTGCCCTCGTTCGGGCCTTCGGTGAGCAGTTCTTC	CSALVRAFGEQFF
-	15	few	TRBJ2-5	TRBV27	TGTGCCAGCAGTCCCGGCGCAGGGAGTCTAGAGACCCAGTACTTC	CASSPGAGSLETQYF
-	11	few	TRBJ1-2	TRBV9	TGTGCCAGCGGGCAGATCGATGGCTACACCTTC	CASGQIDGYTF
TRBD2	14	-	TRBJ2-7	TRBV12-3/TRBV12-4	TGTGCCAGCAGTTCCGCGGGGGGAACCAACGAGCAGTACTTC	CASSSAGGTNEQYF
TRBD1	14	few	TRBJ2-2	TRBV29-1	TGCAGCGTGACCCGGGACAGGGTTTCCGGGGAGCTGTTTTTT	CSVTRDRVSGELFF